This T cell receptor beta chain comes out of a study of spatial heterogeneity in lung cancer. Germline trimming cut 7 bases from V and 9 bases from J; bases unmatched to any gene: 11. Germline V gene lookup returns CDR1 KGHDR and CDR2 SFDVKD. This CDR3 comprises 15 residues. TCRdb reprocessed the 5' RACE reads with MiXCR, giving one entry per CDR3 protein. Seen here are some 52,000 distinct CDR3 sequences, around 6.7% observed once, and the top ten hold less than 3.5%. This clonotype was picked up a small number of times. The time point denotes: sample taken at primary tumor resection. Whole RNA, which was extracted from tumor, nontumor lung tissue or frozen PBMC, was sequenced without any cell sorting.

This sample comprised PBMCs, obtained at surgery. The receptor was derived from a female donor with early-stage non-small cell lung cancer. This sequence joins TRBV24-1 and TRBJ2-1, with 10 bases that match TRBD2. Written as DNA, the CDR3 is TGTGCCACCAGGGAAAGCGGGGGGGCCTCCTCTGAGCAGTTCTTC. Translating it yields CATRESGGASSEQFF.